This is a list of T cell receptor beta chains from one sample in a study of CD8 T cells in ankylosing spondylitis. TCRdb analysed the 5' RACE reads with MiXCR anew, one entry per CDR3 protein. The table has 200,000 to 250,000 distinct CDR3 sequences, around 20% seen once. Sample: blood, either unsorted or a sorted T cell fraction (not recorded which). These TCRs come from a male donor with ankylosing spondylitis. The conserved cysteine and the conserved F or W are not part of the CDR3 here. A D gene is named only where the DNA matches it firmly. Size is omitted from some rows. Given values are once, few, many or a class for expanded clones.

V gene: TRBV25-1
D gene: NA
clone size: NA
CDR3 protein: ASSAPSDTGELF

V gene: TRBV27
D gene: NA
clone size: few
CDR3 protein: ASSLTARYGYT

V gene: TRBV7-8
D gene: NA
clone size: few
CDR3 protein: ASSLAIRGVETQY

V gene: TRBV20-1
D gene: TRBD2
clone size: NA
CDR3 protein: SARGGTSDPWGTGELF

V gene: TRBV4-1
D gene: NA
clone size: NA
CDR3 protein: ASSQFFGAGNEQF

V gene: TRBV4-3
D gene: TRBD2
clone size: few
CDR3 protein: ASSQDRASGRSGTDTQY

V gene: TRBV12-3/TRBV12-4
D gene: TRBD1
clone size: few
CDR3 protein: ASSSWAGGEYGYT

V gene: TRBV6-5
D gene: TRBD2
clone size: NA
CDR3 protein: ASSYSAGGNEQF

V gene: TRBV24-1
D gene: TRBD2
clone size: few
CDR3 protein: ATSDLEAGGTDTQY

V gene: TRBV7-6
D gene: TRBD2
clone size: NA
CDR3 protein: ASSSSGSWGNEQF

V gene: TRBV30
D gene: NA
clone size: few
CDR3 protein: AWSASEGTHEQY

V gene: TRBV7-9
D gene: TRBD2
clone size: few
CDR3 protein: ASSPRTSGMGEQY

V gene: TRBV28
D gene: NA
clone size: NA
CDR3 protein: ASSPPDWGNQPQH

V gene: TRBV10-3
D gene: NA
clone size: few
CDR3 protein: AISESPVAENEQY

V gene: TRBV5-1
D gene: NA
clone size: few
CDR3 protein: ASSLAGEFTEAF

V gene: TRBV27
D gene: TRBD1
clone size: few
CDR3 protein: ASRLTGAYGYT

V gene: TRBV11-2
D gene: NA
clone size: few
CDR3 protein: ASSHPRADTQY

V gene: TRBV6-1
D gene: TRBD1
clone size: few
CDR3 protein: ASSEPSDREDQPQH

V gene: TRBV10-2
D gene: TRBD2
clone size: NA
CDR3 protein: ASSEWLAGGSYNEQF

V gene: TRBV7-8
D gene: NA
clone size: few
CDR3 protein: ASRRRESSYEQY

V gene: TRBV7-7
D gene: NA
clone size: few
CDR3 protein: ASSLAPGDIYEQY

V gene: TRBV7-3
D gene: TRBD1
clone size: NA
CDR3 protein: ASSLSGTGIYEQY

V gene: TRBV30
D gene: NA
clone size: NA
CDR3 protein: AWSVGVGMNEQF

V gene: TRBV12-3/TRBV12-4
D gene: NA
clone size: NA
CDR3 protein: ASSLGNAFHNEQF

V gene: TRBV7-9
D gene: NA
clone size: NA
CDR3 protein: ASSPRDSPREQY

V gene: TRBV9
D gene: TRBD2
clone size: few
CDR3 protein: ASSVMAGDVEQY

V gene: TRBV20-1
D gene: NA
clone size: few
CDR3 protein: SADRLQGTDTQY

V gene: TRBV29-1
D gene: NA
clone size: few
CDR3 protein: SVAGGLNTEAF

V gene: TRBV20-1
D gene: NA
clone size: NA
CDR3 protein: SAVPTGTVSSYNEQF

V gene: TRBV5-1
D gene: NA
clone size: NA
CDR3 protein: ASSRMDTEAF

V gene: TRBV5-1
D gene: TRBD1
clone size: NA
CDR3 protein: ASSPPTRTGSTGELF

V gene: TRBV27
D gene: TRBD1
clone size: once
CDR3 protein: ASSPTGGPEAF

V gene: TRBV18
D gene: NA
clone size: many
CDR3 protein: ASSPRKRTKNTGELF

V gene: TRBV12-3/TRBV12-4
D gene: TRBD2
clone size: NA
CDR3 protein: ASSSTSGGYEQY

V gene: TRBV12-3/TRBV12-4
D gene: NA
clone size: NA
CDR3 protein: AVWSGGPNGELF

V gene: TRBV15
D gene: TRBD1
clone size: NA
CDR3 protein: ATRVKGAREDTQY

V gene: TRBV5-1
D gene: TRBD1
clone size: many
CDR3 protein: ASSSRTGGTNEKLF

V gene: TRBV20-1
D gene: NA
clone size: NA
CDR3 protein: SARSENQPQH

V gene: TRBV29-1
D gene: NA
clone size: NA
CDR3 protein: SVPVGPYEQY

V gene: TRBV19
D gene: TRBD1
clone size: NA
CDR3 protein: ASSFDRGTTEAF

V gene: TRBV12-3/TRBV12-4
D gene: TRBD1
clone size: NA
CDR3 protein: ASSLGTGLLGYT

V gene: TRBV7-9
D gene: NA
clone size: few
CDR3 protein: ASSPWGGDTGELF

V gene: TRBV5-4
D gene: NA
clone size: NA
CDR3 protein: ASSWRGGEQY

V gene: TRBV6-2/TRBV6-3
D gene: NA
clone size: many
CDR3 protein: ASSYRGPSYNEQF

V gene: TRBV30
D gene: TRBD1
clone size: NA
CDR3 protein: AWSIGGGQPQH

V gene: TRBV19
D gene: TRBD2
clone size: NA
CDR3 protein: ASSPLAGASYEQY